The rows below give T cell receptor beta chains drawn from one sample of a study of cytomegalovirus exposure and HLA in healthy donors. Profiled with immunoSEQ multiplex PCR; TCRdb holds only in-frame clones, not every one. The sample lists roughly 140,000 clones, roughly 80% occurring once. The specimen was PBMCs. The receptor set was obtained from a man between 25 and 39 years old in good health and CMV-seropositive. Each CDR3 is given with its conserved first and last residue. D genes are given only for firm matches. Clone size, where shown, is once, few, many, or a class for clones that have expanded.

.	.	TRBV27	TRBJ1-2	TGTGCCAGCAGTCTCTCATACGGGGTCCTGGGAACTTCCTATGGCTACACCTTC	CASSLSYGVLGTSYGYTF
TRBD2	.	TRBV2	TRBJ2-4	TGTGCCAGCAGTGCGGGCGGGAGCCCCGGGAACATTCAGTACTTC	CASSAGGSPGNIQYF
.	.	TRBV30	TRBJ1-6	TGTGCCTGGAGTGTATTGCGGGGGAGGACACCCCTCCACTTT	CAWSVLRGRTPLHF
TRBD1	.	TRBV7-2	TRBJ1-5	TGTGCCAGCAGCTTAAGGACAGGGAGTAATCAGCCCCAGCATTTT	CASSLRTGSNQPQHF
TRBD1	few	TRBV4-1	TRBJ1-4	TGCGCCAGCAGCCAAAGGGGGACAGGGTTGGGGGAAAAACTGTTTTTT	CASSQRGTGLGEKLFF
.	.	TRBV9	TRBJ2-3	TGTGCCAGCAGCGTAGATGGGGGGAGGACAGATACGCAGTATTTT	CASSVDGGRTDTQYF
.	once	TRBV7-9	TRBJ2-7	TGTTCCAGCAGCTCCCCCGGGAGAGACTACGAGCAGTACTTC	CSSSSPGRDYEQYF
TRBD2	.	TRBV19	TRBJ2-3	TGTGCCAGTAGTATCGACTTACTAGCGGGGGTCACAGATACGCAGTATTTT	CASSIDLLAGVTDTQYF
TRBD1	once	TRBV4-1	TRBJ1-5	TGCGCCAGCAGCCCCCGTACCGGGACAGAGAATCAGCCCCAGCATTTT	CASSPRTGTENQPQHF
.	once	TRBV7-6	TRBJ2-7	TGTGCCAGCAGCCTGCCCCCAGGGGACGAGCAGTACTTC	CASSLPPGDEQYF
TRBD1	.	TRBV9	TRBJ1-4	TGTGCCAGCAGCAGACGGACAGGAACTAATGAAAAACTGTTTTTT	CASSRRTGTNEKLFF
TRBD1	.	TRBV28	TRBJ2-1	TGTGCCAGCAGCCCCCGACAGGGATTAAGGAATGAGCAGTTCTTC	CASSPRQGLRNEQFF
.	.	TRBV6-5	TRBJ1-6	TGTGCCAGCAGTTACCCAGAAATTAATTCACCCCTCCACTTT	CASSYPEINSPLHF
.	.	TRBV6-5	TRBJ1-3	TGTGCCAGCATGATGGGGCTCGGAGACCCGAACACCATATATTTT	CASMMGLGDPNTIYF
TRBD2	.	TRBV9	TRBJ2-5	TGTGCCAGCAGCGTAGCGGGAGGGCCGGTCCCGACCCAGTACTTC	CASSVAGGPVPTQYF
.	.	TRBV19	TRBJ1-5	TGTGCCAGTAGTATAAACACAGGGTATCAGCCCCAGCATTTT	CASSINTGYQPQHF
TRBD2	.	TRBV27	TRBJ2-1	TGTGCCAGCAGCCAGGCCGGGGGGTCCTACAATGAGCAGTTCTTC	CASSQAGGSYNEQFF
TRBD1	.	TRBV19	TRBJ2-7	TGTGCCAGTAGTAGGGACAGGGGGCAGCAGTACTTC	CASSRDRGQQYF
.	.	TRBV5-1	TRBJ2-3	TGCGCCAGCAGCTTGGTTAGCGGCAGCACAGATACGCAGTATTTT	CASSLVSGSTDTQYF
.	.	TRBV6-5	TRBJ2-5	TGTGCCAGCAGTTACGCGTCAAGGGAGGCCCAGTACTTC	CASSYASREAQYF
.	.	TRBV6-5	TRBJ1-2	TGTGCCAGCACCCGAGCCCCAAACTATGGCTACACCTTC	CASTRAPNYGYTF
.	.	TRBV29-1	TRBJ2-5	TGCAGCGTTGACCAAAAAGGGGTCCAAGAGACCCAGTACTTC	CSVDQKGVQETQYF
TRBD2	once	TRBV19	TRBJ2-4	TGTGCCAGTAGCCCCGGACTAGCGGGAGGGCCTTGGGCCAAAAACATTCAGTACTTC	CASSPGLAGGPWAKNIQYF
.	.	TRBV6-5	TRBJ2-3	TGTGCCAGCAGTTACTCGGGCCAGCCAGATACGCAGTATTTT	CASSYSGQPDTQYF
TRBD1	.	TRBV19	TRBJ1-1	TGTGCCACTCGGACAGGAGAGATGAACACTGAAGCTTTCTTT	CATRTGEMNTEAFF
TRBD2	.	TRBV30	TRBJ2-5	TGTGCCTGGAGTAAACTAGCGGGGATGCGAGAGACCCAGTACTTC	CAWSKLAGMRETQYF